This T cell receptor beta chain was sequenced during a study of blood T cell repertoires in COVID-19. Study details: PBMCs, B-cell-depleted T cells, or T cells provided the cDNA or gDNA that made up the material.

Germline-derived CDR1 and CDR2 are SGHVS and FQNEAQ. This CDR3 has 20 amino acids. V dropped 7 bases and J dropped 2; count of bases not matched to a gene: 22. How the authors handled the data: Reference gene primer amplification in the assay estimated nucleated cell counts. Generated by immunoSEQ multiplex PCR, the TCRdb table keeps only in-frame clones and is missing some. The V and J calls and clone size are taken from that table; D and trimming were inferred from the DNA. The sample includes approximately 50,000 clones, around 87% of them seen just once. The clonotype comes from a man aged 45-65 years with acute or convalescent COVID-19. The rearrangement links TRBV7-8 to TRBJ1-5, with TRBD1 matching 8 bases. The sample was peripheral blood. CDR3 loop: CASTPSRDRYLGKGNQPQHF. For the CDR3, the DNA is TGTGCCAGCACCCCTTCACGGGACAGGTATTTGGGAAAGGGCAATCAGCCCCAGCATTTT.